The present TCR beta chain was sequenced within a study of shared clonotypes between healthy human individuals. Study-level background: Researchers assigned three CD4 naive, three CD4 memory, two CD8 naive and one CD8 memory plate to each donor.

As originally analysed: ImmunoSEQ gave junction-only sequences without quality scores, so filtering differed. Some clones are missing from TCRdb's copy, which holds only in-frame ones; the method was immunoSEQ multiplex PCR. That table furnishes V, J and clone size, whereas the DNA furnished D and trimming. The sample shows more than 550,000 clones, approximately 77% of them seen only once. Germline trimming cut 5 bases from V and 6 bases from J; bases unmatched to any gene: 16. Per the germline V gene, CDR1 is SEHNR and CDR2 is FQNEAQ (reference sequence). The CDR3 has 18 amino acids. Overall study findings and caveats: In a few donors, approximately 5% of naive CD4 clonotypes appeared in common. Unshared clonotypes carried lower generation probabilities than those common to all four donors.

Notes on this clone: What it recognizes is unknown.

The TCR originated in a woman in her twenties or thirties in good health. The chain links TRBV7-9 to TRBJ2-2, with 9 nucleotides matching TRBD2. Sequencing used memory CD4+ T cells sorted from blood. The subset: CD45RA-negative fraction. CDR3 sequence (DNA): TGTGCCAGCAGCACCCCCCGGGCTAGCGGGGCCTCGGCCGGGGAGCTGTTTTTT. Amino acids: CASSTPRASGASAGELFF.